The 5 T cell receptor beta chains listed next were all sequenced from one sample in a study of shared clonotypes between healthy human individuals (dated by TCRdb to the early 2020s). The library relied on the immunoSEQ multiplex PCR assay. Entries here come from immuneACCESS through TCRdb and include only in-frame sequences with V and J called. Some clones fail to appear in such tables; in the studies checked, an unresolved V gene covers under half of the shortfall, and the cause of the remainder is unknown. Counted in this sample were about 2.4 million clones; over 85% of them appeared once. The ten biggest clones cover around 0.37% of the sample. The sample comprised naive CD4+ T cells from PBMCs. In light of the paper, this sample's cell subset or site label describes: CD45RA+ positively selected. The receptors come from a man aged 18 to 30 in good health. Some clones in this sample may be carry-over from other donors' samples.

The chain is built from TRBV5-8 and TRBJ2-1, with D hard to call. The CDR3 is 13 amino acids. Germline CDR1 and CDR2: SGHTS and YDEGEE. V was pared by 4 bases and J by 8 bases, with 13 bases between. The CDR3 sequence: CASSADRWDEQFF. CDR3 nucleotide sequence: TGTGCCAGCAGCGCAGACCGATGGGATGAGCAGTTCTTC.

The V and J genes are TRBV15 and TRBJ1-2; tentatively, D is TRBD1 (6 bases). The germline V and J ends were trimmed by 5 bases and 2 bases, with 9 bases remaining between them. Germline CDR1 reads LNHNV; CDR2 reads YYDKDF (reference sequence). The CDR3 is 13 amino acids. CDR3 bases: TGTGCCACCAGCGGCGACAGGAACTATGGCTACACCTTC. Protein product: CATSGDRNYGYTF.

The chain links TRBV5-1 to TRBJ2-3; 8 bases align to TRBD2. CDR3 length: 16 residues. Germline values: CDR1 SGHRS, CDR2 YFSETQ. The J segment lost 1 base and the V segment lost 3 bases, leaving 7 bases of the junction unmatched. The DNA of the CDR3 is TGCGCCAGCAGCTCACAAGGACTAGCTGGCACAGATACGCAGTATTTT. This encodes CASSSQGLAGTDTQYF.

As concerns this clone: Other nucleotide sequences in the sample specify the same CDR3. The rearrangement links TRBV5-1 to TRBJ1-1, with D hard to call. Germline V gene data show CDR1 as SGHRS and CDR2 as YFSETQ. V gave up 0 bases and J gave up 1 base, with 7 bases separating them. The CDR3 runs to 14 residues. In DNA, the CDR3 is TGCGCCAGCAGCTTGGTATCCGGGAACACTGAAGCTTTCTTT. It specifies CASSLVSGNTEAFF.

V is TRBV5-1 and J is TRBJ2-7; D remains ambiguous. V dropped 0 bases and J dropped 5 bases, with 9 bases sitting between them. Germline CDR1 and CDR2: SGHRS and YFSETQ. The CDR3 consists of 13 residues. CDR3 nucleotides: TGCGCCAGCAGCTTGGATGTAGGGAACGAGCAGTACTTC. Its protein is CASSLDVGNEQYF.